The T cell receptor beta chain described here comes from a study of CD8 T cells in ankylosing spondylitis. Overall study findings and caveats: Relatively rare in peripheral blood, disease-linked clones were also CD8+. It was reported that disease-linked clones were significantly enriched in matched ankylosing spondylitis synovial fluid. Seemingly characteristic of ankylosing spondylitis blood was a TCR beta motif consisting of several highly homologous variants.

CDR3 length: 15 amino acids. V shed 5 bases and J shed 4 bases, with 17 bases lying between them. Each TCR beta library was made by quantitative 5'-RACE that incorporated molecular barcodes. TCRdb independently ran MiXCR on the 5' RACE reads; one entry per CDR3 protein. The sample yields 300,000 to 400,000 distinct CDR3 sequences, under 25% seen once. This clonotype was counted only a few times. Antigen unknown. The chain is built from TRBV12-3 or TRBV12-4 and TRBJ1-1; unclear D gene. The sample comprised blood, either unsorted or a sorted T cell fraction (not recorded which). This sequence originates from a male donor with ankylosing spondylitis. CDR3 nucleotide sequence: TGTGCCAGCAGTAACCCACGGGAGGGAGGCACTGAAGCTTTCTTT. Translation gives CASSNPREGGTEAFF.